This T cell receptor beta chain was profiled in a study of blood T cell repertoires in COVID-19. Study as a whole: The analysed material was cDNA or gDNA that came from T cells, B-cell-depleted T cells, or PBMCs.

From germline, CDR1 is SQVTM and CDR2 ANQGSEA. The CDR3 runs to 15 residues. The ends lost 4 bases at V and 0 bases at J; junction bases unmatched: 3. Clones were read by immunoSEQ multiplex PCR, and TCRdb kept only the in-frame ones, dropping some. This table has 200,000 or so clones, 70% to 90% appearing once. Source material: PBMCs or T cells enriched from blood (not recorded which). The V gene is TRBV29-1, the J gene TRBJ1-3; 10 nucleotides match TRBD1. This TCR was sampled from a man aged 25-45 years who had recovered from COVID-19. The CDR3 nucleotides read TGCAGCGTTGGGGGACAGGGGATCTCTGGAAACACCATATATTTT. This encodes CSVGGQGISGNTIYF.